This T cell receptor (beta chain) was retrieved from a study of T cells in Graves' hyperthyroidism and ophthalmopathy. Diagnoses were made from clinical symptoms, serum measures (thyroxine and TRAb), thyroid ultrasound and orbital computed tomography. RNA transcripts were the template for amplifying TCR beta CDR3 regions. First-round RT-PCR targeting the TCR CDR3 was performed with the HTBI primer set. TCRdb reprocessed the multiplex PCR reads via MiXCR and lists one record per CDR3 protein. The table shows around 620,000 distinct CDR3 sequences, with over 12% occurring only once. There are a few counts of this clonotype. Its target is unknown. The germline gene is not matched at one end of the junction; a read error may be the cause. The CDR3 runs 14 residues. Germline lookup yields CDR1 SGHRS and CDR2 YFSETQ. Study-level findings and limits: Ophthalmopathy was told apart from stable hyperthyroidism by a 13 V-J model. The model anticipated ophthalmopathy a median about six months pre-onset. Blood also contained most expanded thyroid clonotypes above 0.001.

The chain uses TRBV5-1 and TRBJ2-5, with D possibly being TRBD2 (6 bases). What was sequenced was blood. The TCR comes from a young woman with Graves' ophthalmopathy. The CDR3 sequence is CASSFQGLQEAQYF. CDR3 DNA sequence: TGCGCCAGCAGCTTCCAGGGACTCCAAGAGGCCCAGTACTTC.